These 15 T cell receptor beta chains came from one sample sequenced in a study of blood T cell repertoires in COVID-19. Produced via immunoSEQ multiplex PCR; TCRdb's table is partial and in-frame only. The repertoire holds some 350,000 clones, 89% seen once, with 3% in the top ten. Sequencing was carried out using peripheral blood. Source of these receptors: a woman aged 30 to 39 with COVID-19, enrolled during active disease.

The genes are TRBV27 and TRBJ2-7, with D unresolved. Germline V gene sequence: CDR1 MNHEY, CDR2 SMNVEV (reference sequence). The germline V and J ends were trimmed by 1 base and 6 bases, with 10 bases remaining between them. CDR3 size: 13 residues. CDR3 DNA sequence: TGTGCCAGCAGTTTATATCCCTCCCTCGAGCAGTACTTC. Protein: CASSLYPSLEQYF.

V gene TRBV10-3 combines with J gene TRBJ1-1; 9 nucleotides match TRBD1. The CDR3 has 14 amino acids. J was trimmed by 3 bases and V by 7 bases; bases with no gene match: 6. CDR1 ENHRY and CDR2 SYGVKD come from the germline V gene. CDR3 in amino acids: CAITRDRDDTEAFF. DNA of the CDR3: TGTGCCATCACCCGGGACAGGGACGACACTGAAGCTTTCTTT.

This sequence joins TRBV5-4 and TRBJ1-4, with D possibly being TRBD1 (6 bases). Germline V gene lookup returns CDR1 SGHNT and CDR2 YYREEE (reference sequence). CDR3 length: 18 residues. Deletions cut 2 bases from V and 0 bases from J, with 17 bases between. The CDR3 loop is CASSFSRGPLATNEKLFF. CDR3 DNA: TGTGCCAGCAGCTTCTCCAGGGGCCCTCTCGCAACTAATGAAAAACTGTTTTTT. Complete variable domain (other parts from reference TRBV5-4 and TRBJ1-4): ETGVTQSPTHLIKTRGQQVTLRCSSQSGHNTVSWYQQALGQGPQFIFQYYREEENGRGNFPPRFSGLQFPNYSSELNVNALELDDSALYLCASSFSRGPLATNEKLFFGSGTQLSVL.

V usage is TRBV4-1 and J usage is TRBJ2-7; D unresolved. The V gene's germline CDR1 is MGHRA and CDR2 YSYEKL. Trimming removed 2 bases from V and 1 base from J, with 12 bases in between. The CDR3 is 15 amino acids. For the CDR3, the DNA is TGCGCCAGCAGCCAAATCCTGCACGGGTCCTACGAGCAGTACGTC. Its protein product is CASSQILHGSYEQYV.

This chain links TRBV4-1 with TRBJ2-3; 7 bases are shared with TRBD2. From germline, CDR1 is MGHRA and CDR2 YSYEKL. This CDR3 is built from 15 residues. Trimming cost V 5 bases and J 2 bases; bases outside gene matches: 7. The DNA for the CDR3 is TGCGCCAGCAGCTCCTCACTAGCGCTCACAGATACGCAGTATTTT. It is translated as CASSSSLALTDTQYF.

The V gene is TRBV19, the J gene TRBJ2-5, with TRBD2 identical over 13 bases. The CDR3 loop spans 16 amino acids. CDR1 and CDR2 from the germline V gene are LNHDA and SQIVND (reference sequence). V trimming: 7 bases; J trimming: 4 bases; junction bases outside the gene matches: 9. As DNA, the CDR3 is TGTGCCAGTAACGGACTAGCGGGGGTTGAGGGAGAGACCCAGTACTTC. This translates into CASNGLAGVEGETQYF.

The chain employs TRBV7-9 and TRBJ1-2, with D hard to call. Trimming cost V 2 bases and J 6 bases, with 16 bases left between them. CDR1 is SEHNR, CDR2 FQNEAQ, per germline (reference sequence). The CDR3 is 15 amino acids. The CDR3, as DNA: TGTGCCAGCAGCTTACTCGGCAGGAGGAAGAATGGCTACACCTTC. Residues: CASSLLGRRKNGYTF.

This clone was observed a handful of times. The V call is TRBV7-9, the J call TRBJ2-7; 8 bases are shared with TRBD1. Unmatched junction bases numbered 14, after V lost 5 bases and J lost 5 bases. Germline V CDR1 and CDR2: SEHNR, FQNEAQ (reference sequence). CDR3 length equals 16 residues. The CDR3 loop is CASSTSWDRSFDEQYF. The CDR3 DNA follows: TGTGCCAGCAGCACCAGCTGGGACAGGTCTTTCGACGAGCAGTACTTC.

The genes are TRBV3-1 (or the pseudogene TRBV3-2) and TRBJ2-1, with 11 bases lining up with TRBD2. V shed 1 base, J shed 7 bases, and the junction held 6 bases outside the gene matches. Germline V gene lookup returns CDR1 LGHDT and CDR2 YNNKEL (reference sequence). The CDR3 loop spans 16 amino acids. Written as DNA, the CDR3 is TGTGCCAGCAGCCAAGTCCTAGCGGGAGGAGGGAATGAGCAGTTCTTC. This gives the protein CASSQVLAGGGNEQFF.

The gene calls are TRBV6-5 and TRBJ1-1, with D hard to call. V was pared by 8 bases and J by 2 bases, with 15 bases between. CDR1 is MNHEY and CDR2 is SVGAGI in the germline V gene. The CDR3 extends over 14 amino acids. The CDR3 coding sequence is TGTGCCAGCTTCGAGGTGCGGTTCAACACTGAAGCTTTCTTT. It translates to CASFEVRFNTEAFF.

The V call is TRBV5-4, the J call TRBJ2-7; 12 bases agree with TRBD2. CDR1 is SGHNT, CDR2 YYREEE, per germline (reference sequence). V shed 1 base and J 2 bases; nucleotides not matched to a gene: 7. The CDR3 is made up of 17 amino acids. CDR3 protein: CASSLRTSGNTPYEQYV. The CDR3 DNA sequence: TGTGCCAGCAGCTTGAGGACTAGCGGGAATACCCCCTACGAGCAGTACGTC.

V and J are TRBV14 and TRBJ2-1; 7 bases line up with TRBD2. The CDR3 extends over 16 amino acids. Trimming took 6 bases from V and 0 from J; bases not matched to a gene: 8. Germline V lookup: CDR1 SGHDN, CDR2 FVKESK. The chain's CDR3 is CASSPGGSLSYNEQFF. The CDR3 DNA is TGTGCCAGCAGTCCCGGCGGGAGTCTCTCCTACAATGAGCAGTTCTTC. Variable domain in full (rest from reference TRBV14 and TRBJ2-1): EAGVTQFPSHSVIEKGQTVTLRCDPISGHDNLYWYRRVMGKEIKFLLHFVKESKQDESGMPNNRFLAERTGGTYSTLKVQPAELEDSGVYFCASSPGGSLSYNEQFFGPGTRLTVL.

V and J are TRBV6-5 and TRBJ2-5; 9 nucleotides match TRBD2. The CDR3 contains 15 residues. Germline lookup yields CDR1 MNHEY and CDR2 SVGAGI. After removal of 2 bases from V and 5 bases from J, the junction contained 6 bases not matched to a gene. The CDR3 loop reads CASSYAGGPGETQYF. As DNA, the CDR3 is TGTGCCAGCAGTTACGCGGGAGGGCCGGGTGAGACCCAGTACTTC.

The chain couples TRBV11-2 to TRBJ2-2; D is perhaps TRBD2 (6 bases). The CDR3 covers 14 residues. The germline V gene has CDR1 SGHAT and CDR2 FQNNGV. The germline V and J ends were trimmed by 0 bases and 5 bases, with 7 bases remaining between them. As DNA, the CDR3 is TGTGCCAGCAGCTTAGAGGCGGGAACCGGGGAGCTGTTTTTT. Translated, it gives CASSLEAGTGELFF. The full variable domain, completed using reference TRBV11-2 and TRBJ2-2, is EAGVAQSPRYKIIEKRQSVAFWCNPISGHATLYWYQQILGQGPKLLIQFQNNGVVDDSQLPKDRFSAERLKGVDSTLKIQPAKLEDSAVYLCASSLEAGTGELFFGEGSRLTVL.

Note on this clone: Different DNA sequences within this sample yield the same CDR3. CDR3 protein: CASSQDLAGGRETQYF. CDR3 bases: TGTGCCAGCAGCCAAGATCTGGCAGGGGGCAGGGAGACCCAGTACTTC. The V call is TRBV3-1 (or the pseudogene TRBV3-2), the J call TRBJ2-5; 8 positions agree with TRBD1. Germline V CDR1 and CDR2: LGHDT, YNNKEL (reference sequence). Trimming cost V 0 bases and J 5 bases; bases outside gene matches: 8. CDR3 length: 16 residues.